The 6 T cell receptor beta chains reported below all come from one sample, sequenced in a study of cytomegalovirus exposure and HLA in healthy donors. 13 Jbeta primers and 60 Vbeta primers were used for the PCR. Sequencing used immunoSEQ multiplex PCR; TCRdb keeps in-frame clones, though not all of them. The sample lists under 150,000 clones; 60% to 85% were seen once. The sequencing input was PBMCs. The receptor source for this set is a young man in good health and CMV-seronegative.

This rearrangement joins TRBV7-9 to TRBJ2-1, with TRBD2 matching over 13 bases. Germline V gene lookup returns CDR1 SEHNR and CDR2 FQNEAQ (reference sequence). The V gene end was trimmed by 4 bases and the J gene end by 7 bases; junction bases not matched to a gene: 4. The CDR3 is made up of 15 amino acids. CDR3 DNA sequence: TGTGCCAGCAGCTCCGGGACTAGCGGGGTGAATGAGCAGTTCTTC. Its protein is CASSSGTSGVNEQFF.

The rearrangement joins TRBV6-6 to TRBJ1-3; 7 positions agree with TRBD1. CDR3 size: 14 residues. V dropped 6 bases and J dropped 0; count of bases not matched to a gene: 2. Looked up from germline, CDR1 is MNHNY and CDR2 is SVGAGI (reference sequence). CDR3 in DNA: TGTGCCAGCAGGGGACAGACCTCTGGAAACACCATATATTTT. Encoded protein: CASRGQTSGNTIYF.

This clone was counted a few times. The CDR3 DNA follows: TGTGCCAGCAGTGAAGGCGGGAGGGACGGCTACACCTTC. Translating gives CASSEGGRDGYTF. The V and J genes are TRBV6-1 and TRBJ1-2, with a possible D match to TRBD1 (5 bases). The CDR3 spans 13 residues. Trimming stripped 1 base from V and 8 bases from J, with 11 bases between. Germline CDR1 is MNHNS and CDR2 is SASEGT.

The chain couples TRBV2 to TRBJ2-7; 7 nucleotides line up with TRBD2. CDR3 length equals 14 residues. The germline CDR1 and CDR2 sequences are SNHLY and FYNNEI. Trimming removed 3 bases from V and 6 bases from J; junction bases left unmatched: 8. The CDR3 loop reads CASSEGRVPLEQYF. DNA of the CDR3: TGTGCCAGCAGTGAGGGGAGGGTGCCCCTCGAGCAGTACTTC.

V usage is TRBV11-2 and J usage is TRBJ2-2; tentatively, D is TRBD2 (5 bases). CDR3 size: 18 residues. In germline, CDR1 is SGHAT, CDR2 FQNNGV. The V and J ends lost 1 base and 5 bases respectively, with 20 bases between them. This CDR3 is CASSLGRITSPYTGELFF. The CDR3 bases are TGTGCCAGCAGCTTAGGGAGGATAACTAGTCCTTATACCGGGGAGCTGTTTTTT.

The count of this clone is one. The chain carries TRBV6-6 and TRBJ1-2; D perhaps matches TRBD1 (6 bases). Germline lookup yields CDR1 MNHNY and CDR2 SVGAGI (reference sequence). CDR3 length: 15 residues. The V gene lost 2 bases and the J gene lost 4 bases, with 14 bases spanning the gap. CDR3 nucleotide sequence: TGTGCCAGCAGTTACGGGCAGGGGCCCGCCTATGGCTACACCTTC. Encoded protein: CASSYGQGPAYGYTF.